The 20 T cell receptor beta chains below all came from one sample that was sequenced in a study of Graves' ophthalmopathy and Graves' hyperthyroidism. Amplification targeted the TCR beta CDR3 regions, with RNA transcripts as the source material. HTBI-primed RT-PCR formed the first round, and a multiplex PCR formed the second. TCRdb reanalysed the multiplex PCR reads using MiXCR and keeps one entry per CDR3 protein. This sample has roughly 1.1 million distinct CDR3 sequences; roughly 35% occur once, and the top ten carry 11%. Sequenced input: peripheral blood or thyroid tissue (not recorded which). All receptors derive from an adult man with Graves' hyperthyroidism.

This clonotype was recorded a few times. The chain joins TRBV25-1 to TRBJ1-2; TRBD1 is a possible D gene (6 bases). Trimming took 6 bases from V and 4 from J, leaving 15 bases between them. Germline V gene data show CDR1 as MGHDK and CDR2 as SYGVNS. The CDR3 contains 14 residues. The CDR3 DNA follows: TGTGCCAGCAGGGGGGGAGGGGGGATCTATGGCTACACCTTC. Amino acids: CASRGGGGIYGYTF.

In this sample, this clonotype turned up a few times. At one end the junction does not follow the germline gene, possibly because of a read error. The V call is TRBV6-5, the J call TRBJ1-4, with 7 nucleotides matching TRBD1. The CDR3 has 18 residues. CDR1 is MNHEY and CDR2 is SVGAGI in the germline V gene. CDR3 in amino acids: CASSYFPGTEATNEKLFF. The DNA of the CDR3 is TGTGCCAGCAGCTACTTCCCCGGGACAGAGGCAACTAATGAAAAACTGTTTTTT.

Turning to this clonotype: One base away lies a much larger clone, so this may be a sequencing read error. The genes are TRBV7-9 and TRBJ2-7, with TRBD1 as a possible D gene (5 bases). The V gene lost 1 base and the J gene lost 5 bases, with 15 bases spanning the gap. The CDR3 has 15 residues. Germline loops: CDR1 SEHNR, CDR2 FQNEAQ (reference sequence). The CDR3 loop reads CASSLGWQGTDEQYF. CDR3 nucleotide sequence: TGTGCCAGCAGCTTAGGGTGGCAGGGTACGGACGAGCAGTACTTC.

This chain joins TRBV19 and TRBJ2-2; possible D gene TRBD2, 7 bases. V lost 6 bases and J 4 bases, leaving 15 bases between the germline ends. The CDR3 has 15 residues. The germline CDR1 and CDR2 sequences are LNHDA and SQIVND (reference sequence). CDR3 in DNA: TGTGCCAGTAGGGTGGGGGGGGCCCTCACCGGGGAGCTGTTTTTT. Protein sequence: CASRVGGALTGELFF.

This clonotype has more than one count but fewer than ten. The V gene is TRBV27, the J gene TRBJ2-7, with D unresolved. The CDR3 runs to 13 residues. V lost 1 base and J 6 bases, leaving 10 bases between the germline ends. CDR1 MNHEY and CDR2 SMNVEV come from the germline V gene (reference sequence). The CDR3 bases are TGTGCCAGCAGTTTATATCCCGCGTTCGAGCAGTACTTC. Protein product: CASSLYPAFEQYF.

This clonotype was detected a few times. V usage is TRBV12-3 or TRBV12-4 and J usage is TRBJ1-3; D uncertain. The germline V and J ends were trimmed by 3 bases and 6 bases, with 12 bases remaining between them. The CDR3 runs to 14 residues. The CDR3 DNA reads as TGTGCCAGCAGTTTCACAGTACCACTAAACACCATATATTTT. Encoded protein: CASSFTVPLNTIYF.

This clonotype has at least ten counts. The V gene is TRBV20-1, the J gene TRBJ2-5, with D possibly matching TRBD1 (6 bases). The CDR3 has 13 amino acids. V lost 7 bases and J lost 5, with 17 bases in between. CDR1 is DFQATT, CDR2 SNEGSKA, per germline (reference sequence). CDR3 sequence (DNA): TGCAGTGTTGAGGGGGTTTCTGCGGAGACCCAGTACTTC. Protein sequence: CSVEGVSAETQYF.

J is TRBJ1-5 and V is TRBV12-3 or TRBV12-4, with D unresolved. V gave up 4 bases and J gave up 8 bases, with 15 bases separating them. The CDR3 covers 14 residues. This CDR3 reads CASSSREGWKPQHF. CDR3 nucleotide sequence: TGTGCCAGCAGTTCTAGGGAGGGATGGAAGCCCCAGCATTTT.

This clonotype was detected many times. The rearrangement uses TRBV7-2 and TRBJ2-5; TRBD1 is a possible D gene (5 bases). Trimming shortened V by 4 bases and J by 5 bases, and 11 bases separated the two germline ends. This CDR3 is built from 13 residues. Looked up from germline, CDR1 is SGHTA and CDR2 is FQGNSA. CDR3 residues: CASSSRGLETQYF. CDR3 nucleotides: TGTGCCAGCAGCTCAAGGGGTTTGGAGACCCAGTACTTC.

The chain couples TRBV11-2 to TRBJ2-3; no reliable D call. The CDR3 is 15 amino acids. The germline gives CDR1 SGHAT, CDR2 FQNNGV. Between the trimmed V and J ends, which lost 0 bases and 0 bases, there was a span of 7 bases. The CDR3 loop reads CASSLDPRSTDTQYF. The CDR3 DNA reads TGTGCCAGCAGCTTAGACCCGAGGAGCACAGATACGCAGTATTTT.

The chain joins TRBV15 to TRBJ1-2; no clear D. The CDR3 runs 15 residues. Trimming shortened V by 2 bases and J by 5 bases, and 15 bases separated the two germline ends. Germline CDR1 is LNHNV and CDR2 is YYDKDF (reference sequence). The CDR3 loop is CATSRPDTRVYGYTF. In DNA form, the CDR3 reads TGTGCCACCAGCAGACCCGACACTAGGGTATATGGCTACACCTTC.

The chain links TRBV6-1 to TRBJ2-7; D possibly corresponds to TRBD1 (6 bases). The germline V gene encodes CDR1 MNHNS and CDR2 SASEGT. The CDR3 covers 13 residues. V shed 6 bases and J shed 2 bases, with 11 bases lying between them. The CDR3 region has the DNA TGTGCCAGCAGACGGGACAACACCTACGAGCAGTACTTC. As protein: CASRRDNTYEQYF.

A word on this clonotype: A much larger clonotype is one base distant, so this may be a read error. The chain recombines TRBV5-8 with TRBJ1-1; no clear D. The CDR3 length is 14 residues. Germline V gene data show CDR1 as SGHTS and CDR2 as YDEGEE. This CDR3 is CASNPFTLGTGAFF. The CDR3 DNA sequence: TGTGCCAGCAACCCCTTCACCTTGGGCACTGGAGCTTTCTTT.

A few counts support this clonotype. The V call is TRBV4-3, the J call TRBJ1-1; tentative D call: TRBD1 (5 bases). Looked up from germline, CDR1 is LGHNA and CDR2 is YSLEER. The ends were cut back, 4 bases at V and 3 bases at J, with 15 bases in the middle. CDR3 length equals 15 residues. The DNA for the CDR3 is TGCGCCAGCAGCCCGATAACAACGGGGGACACTGAAGCTTTCTTT. This codes for CASSPITTGDTEAFF.

The J gene is TRBJ1-5, the V gene TRBV4-3; TRBD1 might be the D (5 bases). Trimming removed 0 bases from V and 7 bases from J, with 13 bases in between. This CDR3 spans 15 amino acids. Germline V gene data show CDR1 as LGHNA and CDR2 as YSLEER. CDR3 amino acids: CASSQEGARGQPQHF. CDR3 in DNA: TGCGCCAGCAGCCAAGAAGGGGCTCGAGGGCAGCCCCAGCATTTT.

This clonotype occurred many times. CDR3 sequence: CASSISGQGADGYTF. The DNA of the CDR3 is TGTGCCAGCAGCATCTCGGGACAGGGGGCGGATGGCTACACCTTC. This chain connects TRBV7-9 to TRBJ1-2; 12 bases match TRBD1. Germline trimming cut 5 bases from V and 6 bases from J; bases unmatched to any gene: 7. CDR1 and CDR2 from the germline V gene are SEHNR and FQNEAQ (reference sequence). The CDR3 runs 15 residues.

The chain joins TRBV7-9 to TRBJ1-6; D not certain. Germline loops: CDR1 SEHNR, CDR2 FQNEAQ (reference sequence). CDR3 length: 15 amino acids. With 3 bases removed from V and 10 bases from J, the gap between germline ends came to 16 bases. The CDR3 is CASSLAVVPESPLHF. The CDR3, as DNA: TGTGCCAGCAGCTTGGCCGTAGTGCCTGAATCACCCCTCCACTTT.

The V call is TRBV2, the J call TRBJ2-1, with TRBD2 matching 10 bases. This CDR3 is 14 amino acids long. Trimming removed 6 bases from V and 9 bases from J; junction bases left unmatched: 8. Germline V gene data show CDR1 as SNHLY and CDR2 as FYNNEI. The CDR3 bases are TGTGCCAGCAGAAGGCTAGCGGGGGAGAGTGAGCAGTTCTTC. It translates to CASRRLAGESEQFF.

This chain connects TRBV6-5 to TRBJ1-1, with D tentatively TRBD1 (6 bases). Germline assignment: CDR1 MNHEY and CDR2 SVGAGI. CDR3 length equals 15 residues. V was clipped by 6 bases and J by 4 bases, with 18 bases between them. CDR3 bases: TGTGCCAGCAGGGAGGGCGGGGGCTTAGGCACTGAAGCTTTCTTT. Translation gives CASREGGGLGTEAFF.

V gene TRBV29-1 combines with J gene TRBJ1-5, with D possibly TRBD1 on 6 matching bases. CDR1 and CDR2 from the germline V gene are SQVTM and ANQGSEA. The CDR3 is 12 residues long. Deletions cut 3 bases from V and 11 bases from J, with 14 bases between. This CDR3 reads CSVDGRGETQHF. In DNA, the CDR3 is TGCAGCGTTGATGGCAGGGGAGAGACCCAGCATTTT.